This entry lists 18 T cell receptor beta chains sequenced from one sample in a study of beta chain features in type 1 diabetes. Study-level results: Type 1 diabetes patients showed a moderate but significant shortening of TCRB CDR3s in all four CD4+ subsets.

Their recognized antigens are unknown. What was sequenced were expressed TCRB transcripts, since all of the isolated RNA had been reverse transcribed. Generated by immunoSEQ multiplex PCR, the TCRdb table keeps only in-frame clones and is missing some. The table records about 260,000 clones, about 20% of them present only once. Material: naive CD4+ T cells from blood. These receptors were obtained from a woman in her thirties or forties with type 1 diabetes.

This clone was counted a few times. The rearrangement joins TRBV6-6 to TRBJ1-2; possible D gene TRBD1, 5 bases. The germline CDR1 and CDR2 sequences are MNHNY and SVGAGI (reference sequence). CDR3 size: 14 residues. The V gene lost 5 bases and the J gene lost 6 bases, with 16 bases spanning the gap. CDR3 sequence reads: CASSPLAGMNGYTF. The CDR3 DNA reads as TGTGCCAGCAGTCCACTCGCAGGGATGAATGGCTACACCTTC.

The chain recombines TRBV7-9 with TRBJ2-7; 9 positions agree with TRBD1. Germline values: CDR1 SEHNR, CDR2 FQNEAQ (reference sequence). This CDR3 contains 15 residues. The J segment lost 2 bases and the V segment lost 3 bases, leaving 5 bases of the junction unmatched. CDR3 region: CASSLTGGNPYEQYF. The DNA for the CDR3 is TGTGCCAGCAGCTTGACAGGGGGAAACCCCTACGAGCAGTACTTC.

This clone has just a few counts. The chain combines TRBV27 with TRBJ2-3; TRBD2 matches at 8 bases. The CDR3 has 15 residues. The germline V gene has CDR1 MNHEY and CDR2 SMNVEV (reference sequence). The V and J ends lost 6 bases and 2 bases, in that order; junction bases with no gene match: 7. The CDR3 region has the DNA TGTGCCAGCAGCCCGGGAGGGGCCCTCACAGATACGCAGTATTTT. Its protein product is CASSPGGALTDTQYF.

This chain joins TRBV6-5 and TRBJ2-4; 7 bases agree with TRBD2. J lost 0 bases, V lost 8 bases, and 7 bases had no gene match. The V gene's germline CDR1 is MNHEY and CDR2 SVGAGI. This CDR3 region has 15 residues. The CDR3 region has the DNA TGTGCCAGCGCCGGGGGAGGGACAGCCAAAAACATTCAGTACTTC. Translation gives CASAGGGTAKNIQYF.

The chain links TRBV7-8 to TRBJ2-6; TRBD2 matches 12 bases. The germline V gene has CDR1 SGHVS and CDR2 FQNEAQ. Trimming took 10 bases from V and 2 from J; bases not matched to a gene: 6. The CDR3 extends over 16 amino acids. The CDR3 here is CATPGLAGPGANVLTF. Written as DNA, the CDR3 is TGTGCCACCCCCGGACTAGCGGGACCTGGGGCCAACGTCCTGACTTTC.

This clone was picked up a small number of times. This chain uses TRBV27 with TRBJ1-5, with 7 positions matching TRBD1. J lost 1 base, V lost 2 bases, and 2 bases had no gene match. CDR3 length: 15 amino acids. Per the germline V gene, CDR1 is MNHEY and CDR2 is SMNVEV (reference sequence). CDR3 sequence reads: CASSLAQGSNQPQHF. In DNA form, the CDR3 reads TGTGCCAGCAGTTTAGCACAGGGGAGCAATCAGCCCCAGCATTTT.

This rearrangement joins TRBV4-1 to TRBJ2-3; TRBD2 aligns across 10 bases. The CDR3 is 16 residues long. V shed 3 bases and J 2 bases; nucleotides not matched to a gene: 5. Germline CDR1 is MGHRA and CDR2 is YSYEKL. The CDR3 DNA reads as TGCGCCAGCAGCCAGATAGCGGGGGGCAACACAGATACGCAGTATTTT. This sequence encodes CASSQIAGGNTDTQYF.

This clone was found a few times. This CDR3 is CASRVTGSSYNSPLHF. The CDR3, as DNA: TGTGCCAGCAGGGTGACAGGGAGCTCCTATAATTCACCCCTCCACTTT. The chain couples TRBV7-2 to TRBJ1-6; TRBD1 agrees at 7 bases. Trimming at V came to 6 bases and at J to 0 bases, leaving 5 bases not matched to a gene. The CDR3 has 16 residues. Germline CDR1 and CDR2: SGHTA and FQGNSA. The full variable domain, completed using reference TRBV7-2 and TRBJ1-6, is GAGVSQSPSNKVTEKGKDVELRCDPISGHTALYWYRQSLGQGLEFLIYFQGNSAPDKSGLPSDRFSAERTGGSVSTLTIQRTQQEDSAVYLCASRVTGSSYNSPLHFGNGTRLTVT.

J is TRBJ2-3 and V is TRBV28, with 7 bases fitting TRBD2. CDR3 length equals 12 residues. Germline CDR1 MDHEN, CDR2 SYDVKM. The V segment lost 5 bases and the J segment 9 bases; nucleotides outside the gene matches: 5. The CDR3 loop is CASSPLAVTQYF. The CDR3 nucleotides read TGTGCCAGCAGTCCCCTAGCGGTGACGCAGTATTTT.

This clone was observed a few times. The chain is built from TRBV11-1 and TRBJ1-1; D is perhaps TRBD1 (5 bases). This CDR3 comprises 15 residues. Germline assignment: CDR1 SGHAT and CDR2 FQDESV (reference sequence). Trimming cost V 7 bases and J 1 base, with 16 bases left between them. The CDR3, as DNA: TGTGCCAGCACCGATACAGGACCTACGAACACTGAAGCTTTCTTT. It codes for CASTDTGPTNTEAFF.

J is TRBJ2-5 and V is TRBV5-1; the match to TRBD1 covers 9 bases. The germline V gene encodes CDR1 SGHRS and CDR2 YFSETQ. V gave up 4 bases and J gave up 5 bases; unmatched junction bases: 6. The CDR3 has 14 residues. CDR3 protein: CASSGQGRWETQYF. CDR3 in DNA: TGCGCCAGCAGCGGACAGGGGAGGTGGGAGACCCAGTACTTC.

This rearrangement joins TRBV18 to TRBJ1-1, with 11 bases fitting TRBD1. V shed 3 bases and J 5 bases; nucleotides not matched to a gene: 5. Germline CDR1 reads KGHSH; CDR2 reads LQKENI. The CDR3 is 15 residues long. Written as DNA, the CDR3 is TGTGCCAGCTCACCTGGGGGACAGGGGGGGACTGAAGCTTTCTTT. Translating gives CASSPGGQGGTEAFF.

The chain is built from TRBV28 and TRBJ1-4; D may be TRBD1 (5 bases). Trimming took off 11 bases at V and 4 bases at J, with 8 bases between the two ends. The V gene's germline CDR1 is MDHEN and CDR2 SYDVKM. This CDR3 comprises 11 residues. CDR3 region: CAGGGNEKLFF. CDR3 DNA: TGTGCCGGGGGAGGTAATGAAAAACTGTTTTTT.

This clone occurred a few times. The J gene is TRBJ1-5, the V gene TRBV18, with 9 nucleotides matching TRBD1. After removal of 3 bases from V and 7 bases from J, the junction contained 4 bases not matched to a gene. Per germline, CDR1 KGHSH and CDR2 LQKENI. The CDR3 is 14 residues long. The CDR3: CASSPGQGQQPQHF. DNA of the CDR3: TGTGCCAGCTCACCGGGACAGGGTCAACAGCCCCAGCATTTT.

The chain combines TRBV4-2 with TRBJ2-5, with TRBD2 matching over 8 bases. V lost 5 bases and J lost 3; bases outside the gene matches: 2. The V gene's germline CDR1 is LGHNA and CDR2 YNFKEQ. The CDR3 is 13 residues long. CDR3 protein: CASSLLAEETQYF. The DNA of the CDR3 is TGTGCCAGCAGCTTACTAGCGGAAGAGACCCAGTACTTC.

This clone has only a few counts. The V and J genes are TRBV7-9 and TRBJ1-5; the match to TRBD1 covers 8 bases. CDR3 size: 15 residues. Germline-derived CDR1 and CDR2 are SEHNR and FQNEAQ (reference sequence). Losses at the gene ends were 3 bases for V and 5 bases for J; bases not matched to a gene: 6. CDR3 in amino acids: CASSLTGQGYQPQHF. In DNA, the CDR3 is TGTGCCAGCAGCTTGACCGGACAGGGCTATCAGCCCCAGCATTTT.

The rearrangement joins TRBV2 to TRBJ1-1, with D possibly being TRBD1 (6 bases). Germline V lookup: CDR1 SNHLY, CDR2 FYNNEI. Trimming pared 3 bases from V and 2 bases from J, leaving 10 bases between. This CDR3 is built from 14 residues. In DNA form, the CDR3 reads TGTGCCAGCAGTGAGGACAGCTCAAACACTGAAGCTTTCTTT. Protein: CASSEDSSNTEAFF.

The genes are TRBV18 and TRBJ2-7; 8 nucleotides match TRBD1. The CDR3 covers 14 residues. V gave up 3 bases and J gave up 2 bases; unmatched junction bases: 3. Germline assignment: CDR1 KGHSH and CDR2 LQKENI. CDR3 sequence: CASSPSTGAYEQYF. The CDR3 bases are TGTGCCAGCTCACCGTCGACAGGGGCCTACGAGCAGTACTTC.